The 6 T cell receptor beta chains reported below all come from one sample, sequenced in a study of early stage breast cancer tumors. Method: immunoSEQ multiplex PCR; TCRdb's copy keeps in-frame clones and lacks some. The table has 65,000 to 75,000 clones, approximately 84% seen once; the top ten hold 4.7%. Sequences were obtained from blood. These receptors were taken from a person aged 35-50 years with breast cancer.

The table lists this clone with a count of one. This chain uses TRBV29-1 with TRBJ2-7, with TRBD1 identical over 7 bases. Germline loops: CDR1 SQVTM, CDR2 ANQGSEA. This CDR3 spans 12 amino acids. The ends lost 7 bases at V and 5 bases at J; junction bases unmatched: 8. The CDR3 DNA sequence: TGCAGCGCACAGGGGATTCGAAACGAGCAGTACTTC. It codes for CSAQGIRNEQYF.

The rearrangement links TRBV28 to TRBJ1-2; D not resolved. Germline V CDR1 and CDR2: MDHEN, SYDVKM. The CDR3 has 14 residues. Trimming pared 4 bases from V and 8 bases from J, leaving 17 bases between. In DNA form, the CDR3 reads TGTGCCAGCAGTTCGAGTGAAGGGCGCGGCGGCTACACCTTC. This sequence encodes CASSSSEGRGGYTF.

This clone showed up just once. The V and J genes are TRBV19 and TRBJ2-2, with D unresolved. Germline V lookup: CDR1 LNHDA, CDR2 SQIVND (reference sequence). The CDR3 is made up of 15 amino acids. V shed 4 bases and J shed 2 bases, with 11 bases lying between them. The CDR3 DNA follows: TGTGCCAGTAGTACCCCGTTGTTTAACACCGGGGAGCTGTTTTTT. Protein: CASSTPLFNTGELFF.

This clone appeared a few times. The chain links TRBV21-1 to TRBJ1-1; the table assigns TRBD1, which was not confirmed against the DNA. TRBV21-1 is deemed a pseudogene. The CDR3 covers 14 residues. This CDR3 is CASSTHRGNTEAFF. The CDR3 nucleotides read TGTGCCAGCAGCACGCACAGGGGGAACACTGAAGCTTTCTTT.

J is TRBJ2-3 and V is TRBV9, with D possibly matching TRBD1 (5 bases). Germline assignment: CDR1 SGDLS and CDR2 YYNGEE. With 4 bases removed from V and 8 bases from J, the gap between germline ends came to 11 bases. This CDR3 spans 12 amino acids. CDR3 loop: CASSKDTGTQYF. The DNA of the CDR3 is TGTGCCAGCAGCAAGGACACCGGTACGCAGTATTTT. The full variable domain, in which reference TRBV9 and TRBJ2-3 provide the parts outside the CDR3, is DSGVTQTPKHLITATGQRVTLRCSPRSGDLSVYWYQQSLDQGLQFLIQYYNGEERAKGNILERFSAQQFPDLHSELNLSSLELGDSALYFCASSKDTGTQYFGPGTRLTVL.

The V call is TRBV9, the J call TRBJ2-3; 8 bases match TRBD2. Germline V gives CDR1 SGDLS, CDR2 YYNGEE. There are 15 residues in the CDR3. V shed 4 bases, J shed 0 bases, and the junction held 4 bases outside the gene matches. The CDR3 here is CASSISSGSTDTQYF. Written as DNA, the CDR3 is TGTGCCAGCAGCATTTCTAGCGGGAGCACAGATACGCAGTATTTT. Based on the CDR3 plus reference TRBV9 and TRBJ2-3, the full variable domain is DSGVTQTPKHLITATGQRVTLRCSPRSGDLSVYWYQQSLDQGLQFLIQYYNGEERAKGNILERFSAQQFPDLHSELNLSSLELGDSALYFCASSISSGSTDTQYFGPGTRLTVL.